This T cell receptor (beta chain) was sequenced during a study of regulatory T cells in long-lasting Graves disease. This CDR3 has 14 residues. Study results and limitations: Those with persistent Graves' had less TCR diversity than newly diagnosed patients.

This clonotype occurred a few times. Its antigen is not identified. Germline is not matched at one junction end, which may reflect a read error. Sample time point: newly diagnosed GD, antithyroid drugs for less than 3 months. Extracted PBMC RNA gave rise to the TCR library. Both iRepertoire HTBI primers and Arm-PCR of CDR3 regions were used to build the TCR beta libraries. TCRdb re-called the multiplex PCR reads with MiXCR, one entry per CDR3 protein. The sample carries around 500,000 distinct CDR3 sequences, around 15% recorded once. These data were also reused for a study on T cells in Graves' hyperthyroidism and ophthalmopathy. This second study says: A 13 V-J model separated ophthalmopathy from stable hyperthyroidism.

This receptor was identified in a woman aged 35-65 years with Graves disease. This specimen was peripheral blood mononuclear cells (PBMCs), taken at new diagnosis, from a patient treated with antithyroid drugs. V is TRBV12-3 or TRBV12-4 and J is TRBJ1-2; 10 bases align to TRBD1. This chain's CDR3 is CVSTPRGTGDGYTF. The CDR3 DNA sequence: TGTGTCAGCACCCCAAGGGGGACAGGGGATGGCTACACCTTC.